This TCR beta chain was profiled in a study of blood T cell repertoires in COVID-19. Study as a whole: Both acute and convalescent COVID-19 samples were obtained from the United States, Italy and Spain. T cells, B-cell-depleted T cells, or PBMCs provided the cDNA or gDNA that served as material.

In the original processing: Amplification from reference gene primers served as the basis for estimated nucleated cell counts. Here immunoSEQ multiplex PCR was the method, and the copy in TCRdb shows in-frame clones only, minus some. The V and J calls and clone size come from that table; D and trimming were worked out from the DNA. There are roughly 87,000 clones in the sample; roughly 88% occur only once, and 8% lies in the top ten. This CDR3 is built from 15 residues. The ends lost 6 bases at V and 6 bases at J; junction bases unmatched: 12. Germline V CDR1 and CDR2: SGHDN, FVKESK. Sequencing was done on a sample of peripheral blood. The receptor was derived from a man aged 50 or older with active COVID-19. The V and J genes are TRBV14 and TRBJ1-1; 8 bases map to TRBD1. The CDR3 sequence is CASSLTGTGRSEAFF. CDR3 nucleotides: TGTGCCAGCAGTCTTACCGGGACAGGCCGGTCTGAAGCTTTCTTT.